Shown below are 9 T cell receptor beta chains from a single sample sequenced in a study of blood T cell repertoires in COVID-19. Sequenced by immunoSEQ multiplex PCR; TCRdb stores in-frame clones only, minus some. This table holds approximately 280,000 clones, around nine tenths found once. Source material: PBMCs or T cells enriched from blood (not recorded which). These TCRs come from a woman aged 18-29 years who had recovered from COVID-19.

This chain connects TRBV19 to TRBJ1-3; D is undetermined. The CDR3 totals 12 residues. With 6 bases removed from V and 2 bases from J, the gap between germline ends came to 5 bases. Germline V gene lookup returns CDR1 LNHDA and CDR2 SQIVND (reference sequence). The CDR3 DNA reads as TGTGCCAGTAGCAACACTGGAAACACCATATATTTT. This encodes CASSNTGNTIYF.

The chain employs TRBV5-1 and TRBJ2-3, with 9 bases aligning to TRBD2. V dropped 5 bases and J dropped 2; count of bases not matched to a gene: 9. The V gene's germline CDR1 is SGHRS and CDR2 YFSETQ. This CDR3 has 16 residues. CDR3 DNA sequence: TGCGCCAGCAGTCCGATAGCGGGGGTGTACACAGATACGCAGTATTTT. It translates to CASSPIAGVYTDTQYF.

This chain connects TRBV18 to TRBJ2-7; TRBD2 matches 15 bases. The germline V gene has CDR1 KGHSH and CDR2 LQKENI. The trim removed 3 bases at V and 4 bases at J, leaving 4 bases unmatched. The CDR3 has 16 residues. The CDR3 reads CASSPPGLAGGYEQYF. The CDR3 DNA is TGTGCCAGCTCACCCCCGGGACTAGCGGGGGGTTACGAGCAGTACTTC.

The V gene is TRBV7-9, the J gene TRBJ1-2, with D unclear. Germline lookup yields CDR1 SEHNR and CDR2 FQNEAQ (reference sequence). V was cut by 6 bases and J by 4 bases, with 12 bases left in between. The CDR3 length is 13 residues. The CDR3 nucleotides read TGTGCCAGCAGGAAAGTGAGGGTCTATGGCTACACCTTC. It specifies CASRKVRVYGYTF.

For the CDR3, the DNA is TGCAGCGTTGAGGTGGGGACTAGGTTTTGGAATGTGACGACGTGGGAGCAGTACTTC. It specifies CSVEVGTRFWNVTTWEQYF. The rearrangement links TRBV29-1 to TRBJ2-7; 8 nucleotides align to TRBD2. The V gene's germline CDR1 is SQVTM and CDR2 ANQGSEA. V lost 3 bases and J lost 7; bases outside the gene matches: 26. The CDR3 runs to 19 residues.

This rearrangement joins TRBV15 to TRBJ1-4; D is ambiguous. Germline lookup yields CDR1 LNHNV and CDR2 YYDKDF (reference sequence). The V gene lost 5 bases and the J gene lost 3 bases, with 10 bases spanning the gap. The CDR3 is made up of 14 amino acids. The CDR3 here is CATSLDGANEKLFF. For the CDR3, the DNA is TGTGCCACCAGCCTCGACGGGGCTAATGAAAAACTGTTTTTT.

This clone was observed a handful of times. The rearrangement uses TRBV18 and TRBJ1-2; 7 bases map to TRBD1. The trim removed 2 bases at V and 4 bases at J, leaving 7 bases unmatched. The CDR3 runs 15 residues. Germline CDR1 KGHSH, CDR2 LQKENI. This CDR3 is CASSPSDRRGYGYTF. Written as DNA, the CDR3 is TGTGCCAGCTCACCATCGGACAGGCGGGGCTATGGCTACACCTTC. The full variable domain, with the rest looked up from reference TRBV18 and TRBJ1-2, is NAGVMQNPRHLVRRRGQEARLRCSPMKGHSHVYWYRQLPEEGLKFMVYLQKENIIDESGMPKERFSAEFPKEGPSILRIQQVVRGDSAAYFCASSPSDRRGYGYTFGSGTRLTVV.

The CDR3 nucleotides are TGTGCCTGGAGTTTTGGGGGGACGACCTCCTACGAGCAGTACTTC. This codes for CAWSFGGTTSYEQYF. V gene TRBV30 combines with J gene TRBJ2-7; D is perhaps TRBD2 (6 bases). There are 15 residues in the CDR3. Germline V lookup: CDR1 GTSNPN, CDR2 SVGIG (reference sequence). Between the trimmed V and J ends, which lost 2 bases and 0 bases, there was a span of 14 bases.

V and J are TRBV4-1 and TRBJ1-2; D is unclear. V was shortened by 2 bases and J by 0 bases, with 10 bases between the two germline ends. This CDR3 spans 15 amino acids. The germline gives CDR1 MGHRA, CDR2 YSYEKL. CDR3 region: CASSQPIRANYGYTF. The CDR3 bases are TGCGCCAGCAGCCAACCGATTCGAGCTAACTATGGCTACACCTTC.